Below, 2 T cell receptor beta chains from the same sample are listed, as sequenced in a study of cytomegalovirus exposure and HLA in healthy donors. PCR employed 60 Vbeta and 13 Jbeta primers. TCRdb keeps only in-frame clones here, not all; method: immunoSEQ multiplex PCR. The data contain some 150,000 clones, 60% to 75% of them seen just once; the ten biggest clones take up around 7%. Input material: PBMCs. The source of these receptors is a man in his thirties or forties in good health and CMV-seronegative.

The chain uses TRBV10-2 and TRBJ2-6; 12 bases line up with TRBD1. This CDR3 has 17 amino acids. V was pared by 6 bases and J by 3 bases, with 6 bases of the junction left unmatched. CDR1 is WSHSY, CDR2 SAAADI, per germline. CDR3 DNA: TGCGCCAGCAGCGAGGGACAGGGGGCGCTTGGGGCCAACGTCCTGACTTTC. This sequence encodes CASSEGQGALGANVLTF.

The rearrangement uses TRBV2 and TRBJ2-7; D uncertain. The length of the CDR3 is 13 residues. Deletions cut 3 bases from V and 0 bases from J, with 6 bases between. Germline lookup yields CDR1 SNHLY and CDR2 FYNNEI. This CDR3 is CASSDDFSYEQYF. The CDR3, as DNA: TGTGCCAGCAGTGATGACTTCTCCTACGAGCAGTACTTC.